The 20 T cell receptor beta chains below all came from one sample that was sequenced in a study of CD8+CD57+ T cells in acquired aplastic anemia. In patients chosen for sequencing, flow cytometry had shown CD8+CD57+ cell expansion. For CDR3 and TCR beta VDJ profiling, genomic DNA was the template used. From the reads, TCRdb called clonotypes with MiXCR, one entry per CDR3 protein. The repertoire includes around 210,000 distinct CDR3 sequences, about 60% of them detected once, and roughly 50% sits in the top ten. Sequenced sample: sorted CD4+, CD8+, or CD8+CD57+ T cells (not recorded which) from PBMCs. These receptors were collected from a human donor with aplastic anemia.

This clonotype was found a few times. The chain joins TRBV7-8 to TRBJ1-2, with a weak D call TRBD1 (5 bases). The CDR3 covers 13 residues. Germline CDR1 is SGHVS and CDR2 is FQNEAQ. Trimming shortened V by 5 bases and J by 4 bases, and 11 bases separated the two germline ends. The CDR3 DNA follows: TGTGCCAGCAGCCCGGAAGACAGCTATGGCTACACCTTC. This translates into CASSPEDSYGYTF.

With respect to this clonotype: A single base separates this from a much larger clone, so it may be a read error. The rearrangement uses TRBV11-3 and TRBJ1-4; D is perhaps TRBD1 (5 bases). CDR1 is SGHNT, CDR2 YENEEA, per germline. The ends were cut back, 1 base at V and 0 bases at J, with 15 bases in the middle. The CDR3 is made up of 18 amino acids. CDR3 protein: CASSLVGPPRSTNEKLFF. The CDR3 DNA reads as TGTGCCAGCAGCTTAGTGGGGCCGCCTCGGTCAACTAATGAAAAACTGTTTTTT. Based on the CDR3 plus reference TRBV11-3 and TRBJ1-4, the full variable domain is EAGVVQSPRYKIIEKKQPVAFWCNPISGHNTLYWYLQNLGQGPELLIRYENEEAVDDSQLPKDRFSAERLKGVDSTLKIQPAELGDSAVYLCASSLVGPPRSTNEKLFFGSGTQLSVL.

Comment on this clonotype: The junction and the germline gene differ at one end; a read error may be behind it. The gene calls are TRBV5-1 and TRBJ2-1, with TRBD2 matching over 8 bases. There are 15 residues in the CDR3. The germline gives CDR1 SGHRS, CDR2 YFSETQ. The CDR3 reads CASSFTSGSYNERFF. CDR3 sequence (DNA): TGCGCCAGCAGCTTTACTAGCGGCTCCTACAATGAGCGGTTCTTC.

This clonotype was observed at least ten times. V usage is TRBV13 and J usage is TRBJ2-3; TRBD2 matches at 12 bases. Per the germline V gene, CDR1 is PRHDT and CDR2 is FYEKMQ (reference sequence). The J segment lost 2 bases and the V segment lost 4 bases, leaving 4 bases of the junction unmatched. The CDR3 is 16 amino acids. The CDR3 DNA follows: TGTGCCAGCAGCTCAGGACTAGCGGGGTTCACAGATACGCAGTATTTT. Translated: CASSSGLAGFTDTQYF.

This clonotype was counted at least ten times. The genes are TRBV5-1 and TRBJ2-2; D is tentatively TRBD1 or TRBD2 (5 bases each). The CDR3 spans 14 residues. Trimming left V 3 bases short and J 6 bases short, with 12 bases between. Germline V gene lookup returns CDR1 SGHRS and CDR2 YFSETQ. Here the CDR3 DNA reads TGCGCCAGCAGCTGGGGGTTCGGGGCCGGGGAGCTGTTTTTT. Translation: CASSWGFGAGELFF.

With regard to this clonotype: Sequence at one end of the junction differs from germline and may be a read error. This rearrangement joins TRBV5-1 to TRBJ2-3; TRBD2 matches at 9 bases. Germline-derived CDR1 and CDR2 are SGHRS and YFSETQ. The CDR3 is made up of 12 amino acids. CDR3 sequence (DNA): TGTGCCAGCAGCGCCTATAGCGGGGGCCGGTATTTT. Its translation: CASSAYSGGRYF.

The rearrangement uses TRBV7-9 and TRBJ1-4; 7 nucleotides line up with TRBD1. The V gene end was trimmed by 9 bases and the J gene end by 7 bases; junction bases not matched to a gene: 5. The V gene's germline CDR1 is SEHNR and CDR2 FQNEAQ (reference sequence). The CDR3 has 12 amino acids. CDR3 DNA sequence: TGTGCCAGTGGAGGGGGCCGTGAAAAACTGTTTTTT. Its translation is CASGGGREKLFF.

This CDR3 is CASRVSTGGAEAFF. CDR3 nucleotide sequence: TGTGCCAGCAGGGTTTCTACAGGGGGGGCTGAAGCTTTCTTT. This chain connects TRBV7-2 to TRBJ1-1, with 8 nucleotides matching TRBD1. The CDR3 extends over 14 amino acids. The V gene end was trimmed by 6 bases and the J gene end by 6 bases; junction bases not matched to a gene: 9. Germline V gene lookup returns CDR1 SGHTA and CDR2 FQGNSA.

Concerning this clonotype: One junction end disagrees with the germline gene, perhaps due to a read error. The chain has TRBV20-1 and TRBJ2-1; D is undetermined. TRBJ2-5 explains the end of the DNA better; the J call may be wrong. The germline V gene encodes CDR1 DFQATT and CDR2 SNEGSKA (reference sequence). The CDR3 contains 14 residues. The CDR3 DNA is TGCAGTGCTAGAGTTGCAGGCCGGCAAGGGACCCAGTACTTC. Its protein product is CSARVAGRQGTQYF.

The CDR3 bases are TGTGCCAGCAGCTTGGCGGGGGCGGGCACCGGGGAGCTGTTTTTT. It yields the protein CASSLAGAGTGELFF. The rearrangement uses TRBV5-5 and TRBJ2-2; D may match TRBD1 or TRBD2 (6 bases each). The CDR3 contains 15 residues. The ends were cut back, 0 bases at V and 4 bases at J, with 10 bases in the middle. CDR1 is SGHKS, CDR2 YYEKEE, per germline (reference sequence).

About this clonotype: A single base separates this from a much larger clone, so it may be a read error. The chain couples TRBV5-8 to TRBJ2-7; maybe TRBD2 (5 bases). The CDR3 has 13 amino acids. Trimming stripped 9 bases from V and 7 bases from J, with 20 bases between. The germline V gene encodes CDR1 SGHTS and CDR2 YDEGEE. The CDR3 DNA reads as TGTGCCATCAGTGGATCCAGCGGCTATGAGCAGTACTTC. Translation gives CAISGSSGYEQYF. Full variable domain (remainder filled in from reference TRBV5-8 and TRBJ2-7): EAGVTQSPTHLIKTRGQQATLRCSPISGHTSVYWYQQALGLGLQFLLWYDEGEERNRGNFPPRFSGRQFPNYSSELNVNALELEDSALYLCAISGSSGYEQYFGPGTRLTVT.

This sequence joins TRBV20-1 and TRBJ1-3, with a tentative D call TRBD1 (6 bases). V shed 4 bases and J shed 7 bases, with 14 bases lying between them. The CDR3 runs 13 residues. CDR1 is DFQATT, CDR2 SNEGSKA, per germline (reference sequence). CDR3 nucleotide sequence: TGCAGTGCTACCGTCCGGGACATGAACACCATATATTTT. Translated: CSATVRDMNTIYF.

The chain couples TRBV2 to TRBJ1-3; TRBD1 might be the D (5 bases). The V gene's germline CDR1 is SNHLY and CDR2 FYNNEI. The CDR3 runs 16 residues. The V gene lost 1 base and the J gene lost 0 bases, with 10 bases spanning the gap. CDR3 in amino acids: CASSEGTGNSGNTIYF. As DNA, the CDR3 is TGTGCCAGCAGTGAAGGAACAGGCAACTCTGGAAACACCATATATTTT.

The chain is built from TRBV7-9 and TRBJ1-3; no firm D call. Trimming shortened V by 5 bases and J by 3 bases, and 11 bases separated the two germline ends. Germline CDR1 and CDR2: SEHNR and FQNEAQ (reference sequence). This CDR3 is 14 amino acids long. The CDR3 DNA is TGTGCCAGCAGCCGATCGGGGTATGGAAACACCATATATTTT. Its protein is CASSRSGYGNTIYF.

The CDR3 DNA reads TGTGCCATCAGTGAGTCGGGACTAGCGGGAGGGGCCTACAATGAGCAGTTCTTC. Its translation: CAISESGLAGGAYNEQFF. This chain joins TRBV10-3 and TRBJ2-1; 16 bases map to TRBD2. Per germline, CDR1 ENHRY and CDR2 SYGVKD. J gave up 2 bases and V 0 bases, and 1 base lay outside the gene matches. CDR3 length: 18 residues.

A few counts support this clonotype. The chain uses TRBV6-1 and TRBJ1-5; D remains ambiguous. The CDR3 runs to 14 residues. Trimming stripped 2 bases from V and 6 bases from J, with 11 bases between. Germline V gene data show CDR1 as MNHNS and CDR2 as SASEGT. CDR3 sequence: CASSELGIGQPQHF. CDR3 in DNA: TGTGCCAGCAGTGAACTGGGAATAGGTCAGCCCCAGCATTTT.

The chain is built from TRBV28 and TRBJ1-4, with D perhaps matching TRBD1 (6 bases). V was shortened by 3 bases and J by 3 bases, with 11 bases between the two germline ends. CDR3 size: 15 residues. Germline CDR1 and CDR2: MDHEN and SYDVKM. The CDR3 nucleotides are TGTGCCAGCAGTTTTGGGGGCGATCCTAATGAAAAACTGTTTTTT. Translating it yields CASSFGGDPNEKLFF.

The chain's CDR3 is CASSAGRGNTIYF. The CDR3 DNA follows: TGTGCCAGCAGCGCGGGACGAGGAAACACCATATATTTT. The chain is built from TRBV9 and TRBJ1-3; a possible D gene is TRBD1 (5 bases). Trimming removed 3 bases from V and 4 bases from J, with 8 bases in between. CDR3 length: 13 residues. CDR1 SGDLS and CDR2 YYNGEE come from the germline V gene.

The chain has TRBV7-2 and TRBJ2-7; no definite D call. V was trimmed by 5 bases and J by 2 bases, leaving 13 bases between them. The CDR3 has 14 amino acids. CDR1 is SGHTA, CDR2 FQGNSA, per germline. The CDR3 DNA reads TGTGCCAGCAGCCATGGAATTGGGGCCTACGAGCAGTACTTC. Its translation: CASSHGIGAYEQYF.

This sequence joins TRBV20-1 and TRBJ2-1, with TRBD2 identical over 13 bases. V gave up 6 bases and J gave up 5 bases; unmatched junction bases: 4. The germline V gene encodes CDR1 DFQATT and CDR2 SNEGSKA (reference sequence). The CDR3 spans 14 residues. CDR3: CSARLAGGDNEQFF. The CDR3, as DNA: TGCAGTGCGAGACTAGCGGGGGGTGACAATGAGCAGTTCTTC.